What follows is one T cell receptor beta chain and its context. Produced via immunoSEQ multiplex PCR; TCRdb's table is partial and in-frame only. The sample holds about 290,000 clones, around 90% seen once. V lost 4 bases and J 4 bases, leaving 13 bases between the germline ends. This CDR3 region has 14 residues. Germline-derived CDR1 and CDR2 are LNHDA and SQIVND (reference sequence). The data originate from a study of blood T cell repertoires in COVID-19. About the research overall: Sites across the United States, Italy and Spain contributed samples from acute and convalescent COVID-19.

The receptor was isolated from a woman in her thirties or forties who had recovered from COVID-19. The chain joins TRBV19 to TRBJ2-5, with D perhaps TRBD2 (6 bases). Sample: peripheral blood. CDR3 amino acids: CASSRGGIGETQYF. CDR3 sequence (DNA): TGTGCCAGTAGTAGGGGCGGGATAGGAGAGACCCAGTACTTC.